This T cell receptor beta chain was profiled in a study of T cells in women clearing cervical HPV infection. Details on this clone: The read is 3 residues too short to cover the CDR3 end, so that end is filled in from the germline J gene.

This CDR3 has 14 amino acids. Germline lookup yields CDR1 SGHRS and CDR2 YFSETQ. Assay: immunoSEQ multiplex PCR; the TCRdb copy retains only in-frame clones and omits some. The sample includes roughly 45,000 clones. The sequence was obtained from a woman aged 18-69 years with a cervical HPV16 infection that either progressed to CIN3+ or cleared (not recorded which). Sample: blood buffy coat. The chain recombines TRBV5-1 with TRBJ2-2, with 7 bases that match TRBD1. Incomplete CDR3 DNA: TGCGCCAGCAGCGTCGACAGGGAGAATTCACCG. Translation gives CASSVDRENSP. The whole CDR3 region reads CASSVDRENSPLFF.